The 23 T cell receptor beta chains given below trace back to one sample, sequenced in a study of blood T cells in healthy people across ages. Primers used in a second PCR of roughly 7 to 11 cycles were a sample-barcoded 5' primer and a J-beta primer mix. MiXCR, applied by TCRdb to the 5' RACE reads, yields one record per CDR3 protein. The sample has 1.5 million to 2 million distinct CDR3 sequences; approximately 50% are singletons. Material for sequencing was blood. These receptors originate from a woman in her thirties or forties in good health.

The rearrangement links TRBV7-2 to TRBJ2-7; no firm D call. Germline-derived CDR1 and CDR2 are SGHTA and FQGNSA. This CDR3 has 13 amino acids. Trimming took 5 bases from V and 7 from J, leaving 15 bases between them. Here the CDR3 reads CASSGVSLGEQYF. CDR3 DNA sequence: TGTGCCAGCAGCGGAGTTAGCTTGGGAGAGCAGTACTTC.

This clonotype has a handful of counts. This chain uses TRBV7-2 with TRBJ1-2; D perhaps matches TRBD1 (5 bases). V was cut by 1 base and J by 6 bases, with 18 bases left in between. Germline CDR1 SGHTA, CDR2 FQGNSA. The CDR3 contains 16 residues. The DNA of the CDR3 is TGTGCCAGCAGCTTAGTCCGACAGCGAATAGGAGATGGCTACACCTTC. Residues: CASSLVRQRIGDGYTF.

This clonotype appeared a few times. V gene TRBV9 combines with J gene TRBJ2-3; D is perhaps TRBD2 (7 bases). Trimming stripped 2 bases from V and 2 bases from J, with 15 bases between. CDR3 length equals 16 residues. Germline V lookup: CDR1 SGDLS, CDR2 YYNGEE. The DNA for the CDR3 is TGTGCCAGCAGCGTTCAGGGGAGGGCAGACACAGATACGCAGTATTTT. This encodes CASSVQGRADTDTQYF.

This clonotype has just a few counts. V and J are TRBV6-2 or TRBV6-3 and TRBJ2-4, with 12 nucleotides matching TRBD1. Trimming took 2 bases from V and 15 from J; bases not matched to a gene: 8. Germline V gives CDR1 MNHEY, CDR2 SVGEGT. The length of the CDR3 is 14 residues. This CDR3 reads CASSYGTGGARLYF. CDR3 bases: TGTGCCAGCAGTTACGGGACAGGGGGCGCGAGGTTGTACTTC.

This chain connects TRBV5-1 to TRBJ2-5; either TRBD1 or TRBD2 may fit D (5 bases each). V gave up 4 bases and J gave up 2 bases, with 15 bases separating them. The CDR3 spans 15 residues. Germline V gene lookup returns CDR1 SGHRS and CDR2 YFSETQ. The CDR3, as DNA: TGCGCCAGCAGCCCCAGTGAGGGGCGGCAAGAGACCCAGTACTTC. It translates to CASSPSEGRQETQYF.

The chain links TRBV6-6 to TRBJ1-5; tentatively, D is TRBD1 (6 bases). Trimming stripped 7 bases from V and 5 bases from J, with 12 bases between. CDR1 and CDR2 (germline): MNHNY, SVGAGI (reference sequence). The CDR3 loop spans 13 amino acids. The DNA for the CDR3 is TGTGCCAGCATCGACAGGAACCATCAGCCCCAGCATTTT. Its protein is CASIDRNHQPQHF.

This clonotype was detected only a few times. This chain connects TRBV12-3 or TRBV12-4 to TRBJ2-7, with TRBD2 identical over 11 bases. J gave up 0 bases and V 4 bases, and 5 bases lay outside the gene matches. The CDR3 contains 16 residues. The CDR3 spells CASSSPSGGPSYEQYF. DNA of the CDR3: TGTGCCAGCAGTTCGCCTAGCGGGGGGCCCTCCTACGAGCAGTACTTC.

CDR3 residues: CASSLVPGNEQYF. Written as DNA, the CDR3 is TGTGCCAGCAGCCTTGTCCCCGGAAACGAGCAGTACTTC. The chain is built from TRBV27 and TRBJ2-7; D remains ambiguous. There are 13 residues in the CDR3. Per the germline V gene, CDR1 is MNHEY and CDR2 is SMNVEV (reference sequence). V was shortened by 6 bases and J by 5 bases, with 14 bases between the two germline ends.

The chain joins TRBV4-2 to TRBJ2-7; TRBD2 is a possible D gene (5 bases). The germline V and J ends were trimmed by 0 bases and 4 bases, with 10 bases remaining between them. The CDR3 has 14 amino acids. Germline CDR1 is LGHNA and CDR2 is YNFKEQ. CDR3 sequence reads: CASSQDEDSYEQYF. In DNA, the CDR3 is TGTGCCAGCAGCCAAGATGAGGACTCTTACGAGCAGTACTTC.

This clonotype was counted a few times. This chain joins TRBV7-2 and TRBJ2-7, with TRBD2 matching over 12 bases. Trimming took 0 bases from V and 4 from J; bases not matched to a gene: 13. CDR1 is SGHTA and CDR2 is FQGNSA in the germline V gene. The CDR3 totals 19 residues. The CDR3 reads CASSLAFGVASGGAYEQYF. CDR3 nucleotide sequence: TGTGCCAGCAGCTTAGCGTTTGGGGTGGCTAGCGGGGGGGCTTACGAGCAGTACTTC. Combining the CDR3 with reference TRBV7-2 and TRBJ2-7 gives the whole variable domain GAGVSQSPSNKVTEKGKDVELRCDPISGHTALYWYRQSLGQGLEFLIYFQGNSAPDKSGLPSDRFSAERTGGSVSTLTIQRTQQEDSAVYLCASSLAFGVASGGAYEQYFGPGTRLTVT.

This clonotype appeared many times. The chain has TRBV27 and TRBJ2-5; 11 nucleotides line up with TRBD2. CDR1 and CDR2 (germline): MNHEY, SMNVEV (reference sequence). The CDR3 is made up of 15 amino acids. J lost 1 base, V lost 4 bases, and 2 bases had no gene match. CDR3 nucleotides: TGTGCCAGCAGTTCTAGCGGGGGGTCCCAAGAGACCCAGTACTTC. Translating gives CASSSSGGSQETQYF.

This sequence joins TRBV6-2 or TRBV6-3 and TRBJ1-6; a possible D gene is TRBD1 (5 bases). The V gene's germline CDR1 is MNHEY and CDR2 SVGEGT. The CDR3 has 14 amino acids. V dropped 5 bases and J dropped 2 bases, with 7 bases sitting between them. This CDR3 reads CASSDSTYNSPLHF. In DNA form, the CDR3 reads TGTGCCAGCAGTGACAGCACCTATAATTCACCCCTCCACTTT.

Note on this clonotype: Sequence at one end of the junction differs from germline and may be a read error. The chain recombines TRBV24-1 with TRBJ1-5; possible D gene TRBD1, 5 bases. The germline V gene encodes CDR1 KGHDR and CDR2 SFDVKD. The CDR3 is 14 amino acids. CDR3: CATSDPGVNRPQHF. Here the CDR3 DNA reads TGTGCCACCAGTGATCCGGGGGTGAATCGGCCCCAGCATTTT.

The chain combines TRBV28 with TRBJ2-4; D possibly corresponds to TRBD1 (6 bases). Germline V gene lookup returns CDR1 MDHEN and CDR2 SYDVKM. The CDR3 is made up of 13 amino acids. V lost 8 bases and J 5 bases, leaving 13 bases between the germline ends. The chain's CDR3 is CASLGQNENIQYF. The CDR3 DNA reads TGTGCCAGCCTCGGACAGAATGAAAACATTCAGTACTTC. Using reference TRBV28 and TRBJ2-4 for the parts outside the CDR3, the full variable domain is DVKVTQSSRYLVKRTGEKVFLECVQDMDHENMFWYRQDPGLGLRLIYFSYDVKMKEKGDIPEGYSVSREKKERFSLILESASTNQTSMYLCASLGQNENIQYFGAGTRLSVL.

J is TRBJ1-1 and V is TRBV27, with 7 bases that match TRBD1. Germline CDR1 MNHEY, CDR2 SMNVEV (reference sequence). The CDR3 length is 14 residues. Losses at the gene ends were 5 bases for V and 0 bases for J; bases not matched to a gene: 3. The CDR3 region is CASSADRLNTEAFF. The CDR3 DNA reads TGTGCCAGCAGTGCGGACAGGCTGAACACTGAAGCTTTCTTT.

The rearrangement links TRBV28 to TRBJ1-2, with a weak D call TRBD1 (6 bases). The CDR3 is 14 amino acids. The germline V gene encodes CDR1 MDHEN and CDR2 SYDVKM. V was trimmed by 6 bases and J by 6 bases, leaving 17 bases between them. Written as DNA, the CDR3 is TGTGCCAGCAGACTACCAGGGGCAGGGAATGGCTACACCTTC. It translates to CASRLPGAGNGYTF.

The chain carries TRBV29-1 and TRBJ1-2; 7 nucleotides match TRBD1. J was trimmed by 7 bases and V by 0 bases; bases with no gene match: 8. The CDR3 contains 14 residues. CDR1 and CDR2 from the germline V gene are SQVTM and ANQGSEA. CDR3 bases: TGCAGCGTTGAAGATCGTACCACAGGGGCTGGCTACACCTTC. The encoded protein is CSVEDRTTGAGYTF.

This clonotype was seen a handful of times. J is TRBJ2-4 and V is TRBV4-3; 9 bases are a match to TRBD2. V was clipped by 2 bases and J by 1 base; unmatched bases: 6. CDR1 and CDR2 from the germline V gene are LGHNA and YSLEER. The CDR3 is 17 amino acids. The CDR3: CASSQLGGTSAKNIQYF. The CDR3, as DNA: TGCGCCAGCAGCCAACTAGGGGGGACTAGCGCCAAAAACATTCAGTACTTC.

In its sample, this clonotype was seen a few times. V gene TRBV20-1 combines with J gene TRBJ2-3; D remains ambiguous. V was trimmed by 4 bases and J by 0 bases, leaving 14 bases between them. Germline V CDR1 and CDR2: DFQATT, SNEGSKA (reference sequence). CDR3 size: 15 residues. CDR3 coding DNA: TGCAGTGCTAACCCCGTGGCGTCTAGCACAGATACGCAGTATTTT. It translates to CSANPVASSTDTQYF.

This clonotype was seen repeatedly, ten times or more. This chain joins TRBV29-1 and TRBJ2-1, with D possibly matching TRBD1 (6 bases). The CDR3 has 15 residues. Germline V CDR1 and CDR2: SQVTM, ANQGSEA. Trimming removed 3 bases from V and 2 bases from J, with 14 bases in between. This CDR3 reads CSVELPGTTYNEQFF. The CDR3 DNA reads TGCAGCGTTGAGCTCCCCGGGACAACCTACAATGAGCAGTTCTTC.

This chain uses TRBV5-6 with TRBJ2-1; no firm D call. This CDR3 has 13 residues. The germline V gene has CDR1 SGHDT and CDR2 YYEEEE. The V gene lost 1 base and the J gene lost 8 bases, with 10 bases spanning the gap. Written as DNA, the CDR3 is TGTGCCAGCAGCTTGCAGTTTACGGATGAGCAGTTCTTC. This encodes CASSLQFTDEQFF.

This clonotype was observed once. The junction departs from germline at one end; a sequencing error may be responsible. CDR3 DNA sequence: TGTACCAGCTATACCCAGGGGGTTTTGGGGAACTATGGCTACACCTTC. It specifies CTSYTQGVLGNYGYTF. The chain joins TRBV28 to TRBJ1-2; 7 positions agree with TRBD1. Germline loops: CDR1 MDHEN, CDR2 SYDVKM. This CDR3 comprises 16 residues.

This sequence joins TRBV28 and TRBJ1-5, with 9 bases that match TRBD1. CDR1 is MDHEN and CDR2 is SYDVKM in the germline V gene. The CDR3 sequence is 15 residues long. Trimming cost V 3 bases and J 4 bases; bases outside gene matches: 4. CDR3 nucleotides: TGTGCCAGCAGTTTGGGGACAGGGAAGAATCAGCCCCAGCATTTT. This codes for CASSLGTGKNQPQHF.